This T cell receptor (beta chain) was sequenced in a study of early T cells in non-severe SARS-CoV-2 infection. On the study more broadly: Chains were unpaired, as sequencing was done on bulk RNA from unsorted whole blood. Notes on the study in general: Matching results from VDJdb favored anti-spike CD8 responses, leaving private and CD4 specificities undetected.

Trimming removed 4 bases at V and 3 bases at J, with 7 bases between. The CDR3 runs 12 residues. CDR1 and CDR2 from the germline V gene are SNHLY and FYNNEI. Molecules of cDNA were individually given unique molecular identifiers that were attached to them. One entry per CDR3 protein results from TCRdb running MiXCR on the 5' RACE reads. The data show some 29,000 distinct CDR3 sequences, 5.3% seen once. This clonotype was counted ten times or more. The target antigen is unknown. The V gene is TRBV2, the J gene TRBJ2-7, with D perhaps TRBD1 (6 bases). The receptor comes from an adult who was a healthcare worker with PCR-confirmed SARS-CoV-2 infection or an uninfected control (not recorded which). Input material: whole blood. CDR3 in DNA: TGTGCCAGCAGTGGGACAGTCTACGAGCAGTACTTC. As protein: CASSGTVYEQYF.